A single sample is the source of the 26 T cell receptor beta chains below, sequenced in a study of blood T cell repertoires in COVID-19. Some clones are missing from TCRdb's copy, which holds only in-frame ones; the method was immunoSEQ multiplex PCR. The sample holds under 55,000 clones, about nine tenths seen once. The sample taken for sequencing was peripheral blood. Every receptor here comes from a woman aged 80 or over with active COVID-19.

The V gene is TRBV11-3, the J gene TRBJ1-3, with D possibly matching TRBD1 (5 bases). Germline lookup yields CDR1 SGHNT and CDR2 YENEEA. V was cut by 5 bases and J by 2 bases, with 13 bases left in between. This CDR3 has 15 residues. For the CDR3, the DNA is TGTGCCAGCAGCCTCGGGGGGGGACCTGGAAACACCATATATTTT. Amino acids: CASSLGGGPGNTIYF.

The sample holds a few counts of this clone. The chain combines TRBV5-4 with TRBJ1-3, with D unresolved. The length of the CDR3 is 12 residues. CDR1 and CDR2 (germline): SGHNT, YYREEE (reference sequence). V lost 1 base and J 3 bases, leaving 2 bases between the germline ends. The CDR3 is CASSLRGNTIYF. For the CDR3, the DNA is TGTGCCAGCAGCTTGCGTGGAAACACCATATATTTT. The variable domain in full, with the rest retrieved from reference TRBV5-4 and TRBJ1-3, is ETGVTQSPTHLIKTRGQQVTLRCSSQSGHNTVSWYQQALGQGPQFIFQYYREEENGRGNFPPRFSGLQFPNYSSELNVNALELDDSALYLCASSLRGNTIYFGEGSWLTVV.

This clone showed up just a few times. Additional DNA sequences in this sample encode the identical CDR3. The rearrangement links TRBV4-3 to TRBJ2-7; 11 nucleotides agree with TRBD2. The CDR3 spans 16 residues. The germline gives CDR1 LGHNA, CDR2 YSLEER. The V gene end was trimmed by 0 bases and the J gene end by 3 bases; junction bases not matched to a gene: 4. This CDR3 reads CASSQDLLAGDYEQYF. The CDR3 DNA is TGCGCCAGCAGCCAAGACCTACTAGCGGGGGACTACGAGCAGTACTTC.

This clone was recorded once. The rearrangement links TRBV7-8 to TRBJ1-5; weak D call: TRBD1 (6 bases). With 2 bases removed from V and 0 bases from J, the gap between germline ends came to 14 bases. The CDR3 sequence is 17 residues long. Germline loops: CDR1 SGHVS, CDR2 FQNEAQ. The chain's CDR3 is CASSLNGGQYSNQPQHF. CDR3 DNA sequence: TGTGCCAGCAGCTTAAACGGGGGGCAATATAGCAATCAGCCCCAGCATTTT.

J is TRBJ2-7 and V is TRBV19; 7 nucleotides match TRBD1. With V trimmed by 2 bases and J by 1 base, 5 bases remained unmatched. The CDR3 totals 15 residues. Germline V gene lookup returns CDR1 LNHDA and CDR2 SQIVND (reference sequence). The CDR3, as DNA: TGTGCCAGTAGTATAAAAGGGGGACAGTCCTACGAGCAGTACTTC. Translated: CASSIKGGQSYEQYF.

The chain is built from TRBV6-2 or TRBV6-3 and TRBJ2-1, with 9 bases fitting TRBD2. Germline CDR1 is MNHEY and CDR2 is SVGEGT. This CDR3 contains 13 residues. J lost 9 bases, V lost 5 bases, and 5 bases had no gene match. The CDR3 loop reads CASSTIAGAEQFF. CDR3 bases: TGTGCCAGCAGTACTATAGCGGGAGCTGAGCAGTTCTTC.

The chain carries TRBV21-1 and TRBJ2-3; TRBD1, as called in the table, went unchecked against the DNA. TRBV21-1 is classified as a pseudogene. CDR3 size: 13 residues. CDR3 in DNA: TGTGCCAGCCGAGGGGGTGGGACAGATACGCAGTATTTT. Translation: CASRGGGTDTQYF.

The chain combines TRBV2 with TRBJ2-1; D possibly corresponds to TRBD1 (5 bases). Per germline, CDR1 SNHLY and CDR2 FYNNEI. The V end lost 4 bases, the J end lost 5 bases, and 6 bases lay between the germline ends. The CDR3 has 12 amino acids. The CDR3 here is CASSARDNEQFF. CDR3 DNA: TGTGCCAGCAGTGCCAGGGACAATGAGCAGTTCTTC.

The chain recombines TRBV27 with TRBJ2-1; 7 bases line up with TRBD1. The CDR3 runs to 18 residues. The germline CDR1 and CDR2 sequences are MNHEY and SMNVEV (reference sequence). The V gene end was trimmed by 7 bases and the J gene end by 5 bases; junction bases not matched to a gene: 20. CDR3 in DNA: TGTGCCAGCACACTCCTCGGACGTCTGACAGGGAGTAACAATGAGCAGTTCTTC. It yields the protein CASTLLGRLTGSNNEQFF.

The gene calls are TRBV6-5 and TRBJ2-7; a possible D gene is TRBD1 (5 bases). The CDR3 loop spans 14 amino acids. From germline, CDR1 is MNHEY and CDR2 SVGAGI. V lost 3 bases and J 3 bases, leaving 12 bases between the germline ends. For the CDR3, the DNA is TGTGCCAGCAGTTATTCCCGCAGGGACTACGAGCAGTACTTC. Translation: CASSYSRRDYEQYF.

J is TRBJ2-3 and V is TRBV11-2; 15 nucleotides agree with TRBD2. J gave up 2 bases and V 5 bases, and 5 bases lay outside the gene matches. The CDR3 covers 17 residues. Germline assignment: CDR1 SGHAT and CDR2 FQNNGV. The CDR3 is CASSQGLAGGYTDTQYF. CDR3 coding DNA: TGTGCCAGCAGCCAGGGACTAGCGGGGGGATACACAGATACGCAGTATTTT.

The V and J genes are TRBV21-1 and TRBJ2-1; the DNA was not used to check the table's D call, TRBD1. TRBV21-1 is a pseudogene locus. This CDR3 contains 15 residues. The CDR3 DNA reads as TGTGCCAGCAGCAAAGTTAGGGGAAACTACAATGAGCAGTTCTTC. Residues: CASSKVRGNYNEQFF.

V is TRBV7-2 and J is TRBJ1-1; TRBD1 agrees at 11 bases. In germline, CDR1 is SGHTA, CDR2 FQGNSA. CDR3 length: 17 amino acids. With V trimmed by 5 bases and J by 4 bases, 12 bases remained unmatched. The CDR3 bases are TGTGCCAGCAGCGGGCCGGGACAGGGGGTACTGATCACTGAAGCTTTCTTT. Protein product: CASSGPGQGVLITEAFF.

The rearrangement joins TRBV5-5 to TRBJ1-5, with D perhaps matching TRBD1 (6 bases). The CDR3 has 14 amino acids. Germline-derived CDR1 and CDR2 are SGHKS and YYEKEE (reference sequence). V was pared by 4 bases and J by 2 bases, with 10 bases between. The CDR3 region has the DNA TGTGCCAGCAGCCCCCGGACAGGCAATCAGCCCCAGCATTTT. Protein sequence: CASSPRTGNQPQHF.

The CDR3 nucleotides are TGCAGCGTCGAGAGGTCCCACCTAGGCTACACCTTC. Translation: CSVERSHLGYTF. This chain connects TRBV29-1 to TRBJ1-2; D is unresolved. CDR1 and CDR2 (germline): SQVTM, ANQGSEA. The CDR3 covers 12 residues. V was trimmed by 6 bases and J by 8 bases, leaving 16 bases between them.

The chain's CDR3 is CASSEFGRGLSPLHF. CDR3 sequence (DNA): TGTGCCAGCAGTGAATTCGGCAGGGGGCTTTCACCCCTCCACTTT. The V gene is TRBV6-4, the J gene TRBJ1-6; 8 nucleotides line up with TRBD1. This CDR3 region has 15 residues. J was trimmed by 9 bases and V by 3 bases; bases with no gene match: 7. Germline assignment: CDR1 MRHNA and CDR2 SNTAGT.

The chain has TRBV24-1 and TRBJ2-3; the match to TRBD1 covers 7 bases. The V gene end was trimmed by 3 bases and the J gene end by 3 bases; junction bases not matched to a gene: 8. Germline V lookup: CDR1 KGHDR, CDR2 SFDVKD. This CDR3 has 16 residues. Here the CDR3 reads CATSDPGSGGTDTQYF. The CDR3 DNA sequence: TGTGCCACCAGTGATCCAGGCTCAGGGGGTACAGATACGCAGTATTTT.

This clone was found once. The CDR3 sequence is CASGRSGANTEAFF. In DNA form, the CDR3 reads TGTGCTAGTGGTCGTTCAGGGGCGAACACTGAAGCTTTCTTT. This chain uses TRBV12-5 with TRBJ1-1, with D possibly being TRBD1 (6 bases). Trimming took off 5 bases at V and 1 base at J, with 11 bases between the two ends. Germline V gene sequence: CDR1 LGHNT, CDR2 FRNRAP. The CDR3 loop spans 14 amino acids.

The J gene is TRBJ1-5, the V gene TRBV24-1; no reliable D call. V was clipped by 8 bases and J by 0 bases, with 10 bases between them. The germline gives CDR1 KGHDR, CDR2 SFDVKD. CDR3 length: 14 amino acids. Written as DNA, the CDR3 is TGTGCCACCATAACAGCCTATAGCAATCAGCCCCAGCATTTT. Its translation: CATITAYSNQPQHF.

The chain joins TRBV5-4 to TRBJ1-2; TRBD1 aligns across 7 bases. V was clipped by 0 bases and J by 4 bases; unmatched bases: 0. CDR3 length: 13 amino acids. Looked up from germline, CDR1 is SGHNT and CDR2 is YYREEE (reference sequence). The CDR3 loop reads CASSLAGGYGYTF. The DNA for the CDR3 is TGTGCCAGCAGCTTGGCAGGGGGCTATGGCTACACCTTC.

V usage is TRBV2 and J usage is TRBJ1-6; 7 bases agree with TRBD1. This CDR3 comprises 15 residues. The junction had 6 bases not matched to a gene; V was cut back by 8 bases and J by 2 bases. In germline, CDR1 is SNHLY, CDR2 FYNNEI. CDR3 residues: CASRRDRAYNSPLHF. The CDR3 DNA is TGTGCCAGCCGCCGGGACAGAGCCTATAATTCACCCCTCCACTTT. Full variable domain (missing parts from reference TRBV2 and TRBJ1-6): EPEVTQTPSHQVTQMGQEVILRCVPISNHLYFYWYRQILGQKVEFLVSFYNNEISEKSEIFDDQFSVERPDGSNFTLKIRSTKLEDSAMYFCASRRDRAYNSPLHFGNGTRLTVT.

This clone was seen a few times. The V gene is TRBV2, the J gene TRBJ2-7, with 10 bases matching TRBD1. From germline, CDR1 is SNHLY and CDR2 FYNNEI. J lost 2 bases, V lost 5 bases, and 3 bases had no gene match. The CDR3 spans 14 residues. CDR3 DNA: TGTGCCAGCAGTCTGGGACAGGGGACCTACGAGCAGTACTTC. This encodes CASSLGQGTYEQYF.

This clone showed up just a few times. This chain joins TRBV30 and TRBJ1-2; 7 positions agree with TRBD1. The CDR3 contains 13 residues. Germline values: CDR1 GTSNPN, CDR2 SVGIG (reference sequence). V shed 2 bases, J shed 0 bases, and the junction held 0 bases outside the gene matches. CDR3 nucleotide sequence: TGTGCCTGGAGTACAGGGGCTAACTATGGCTACACCTTC. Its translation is CAWSTGANYGYTF.

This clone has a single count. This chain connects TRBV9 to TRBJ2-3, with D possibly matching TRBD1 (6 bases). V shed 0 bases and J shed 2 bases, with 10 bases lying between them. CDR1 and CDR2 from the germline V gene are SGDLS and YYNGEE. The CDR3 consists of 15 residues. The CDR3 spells CASSVGDIHTDTQYF. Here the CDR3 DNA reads TGTGCCAGCAGCGTAGGGGACATCCACACAGATACGCAGTATTTT.

CDR3 in amino acids: CASSRSRTEAFF. The CDR3 DNA reads TGTGCCAGCAGTAGGAGCCGGACTGAAGCTTTCTTT. The chain uses TRBV2 and TRBJ1-1; D unclear. V shed 5 bases and J shed 5 bases, with 9 bases lying between them. CDR1 and CDR2 (germline): SNHLY, FYNNEI. This CDR3 spans 12 amino acids.

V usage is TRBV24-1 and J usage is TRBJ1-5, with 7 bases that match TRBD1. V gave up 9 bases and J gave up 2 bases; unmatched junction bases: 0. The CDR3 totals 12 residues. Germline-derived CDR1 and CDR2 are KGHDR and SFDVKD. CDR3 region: CATGQGNQPQHF. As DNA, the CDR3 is TGTGCCACCGGACAGGGCAATCAGCCCCAGCATTTT.